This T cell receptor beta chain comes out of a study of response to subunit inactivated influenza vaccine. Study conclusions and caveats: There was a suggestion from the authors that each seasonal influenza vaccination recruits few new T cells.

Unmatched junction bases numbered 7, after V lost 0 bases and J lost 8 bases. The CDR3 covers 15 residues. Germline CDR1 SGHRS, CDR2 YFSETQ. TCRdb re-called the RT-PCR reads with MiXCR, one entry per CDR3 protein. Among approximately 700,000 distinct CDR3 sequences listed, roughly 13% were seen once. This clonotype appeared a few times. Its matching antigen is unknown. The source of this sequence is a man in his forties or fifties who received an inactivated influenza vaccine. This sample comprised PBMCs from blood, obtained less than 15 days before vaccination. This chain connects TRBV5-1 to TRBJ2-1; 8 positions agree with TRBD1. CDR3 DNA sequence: TGCGCCAGCAGCTTGGGGCAGGGGGCCGGCTATGAGCAGTTCTTC. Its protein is CASSLGQGAGYEQFF.